This T cell receptor (beta chain) emerged from a study of blood T cell repertoires in COVID-19. Study at large: Samples taken during acute and convalescent COVID-19 were collected in the United States, Italy and Spain. From T cells, B-cell-depleted T cells, or PBMCs came the material, which was cDNA or gDNA.

In the study's own analysis: The assay estimated nucleated cells by amplifying reference gene primers. Clones were read by immunoSEQ multiplex PCR, and TCRdb kept only the in-frame ones, dropping some. For V, J and clone size, that table is used; D and trimming come from the DNA. This sample has some 250,000 clones, with 85% to 90% found just once. The CDR3 is 16 residues long. Deletions cut 5 bases from V and 8 bases from J, with 22 bases between. Germline loops: CDR1 KGHSH, CDR2 LQKENI. The chain uses TRBV18 and TRBJ2-4; a weak D match, TRBD2 (6 bases). The sample comprised peripheral blood. The TCR comes from a woman aged 40 to 49 who had recovered from COVID-19. CDR3 loop: CASSARPDPREDIQYF. The CDR3 DNA reads as TGTGCCAGCTCAGCCAGGCCGGACCCGAGGGAGGACATTCAGTACTTC. The entire variable domain, with the rest obtained from reference TRBV18 and TRBJ2-4, is as follows: NAGVMQNPRHLVRRRGQEARLRCSPMKGHSHVYWYRQLPEEGLKFMVYLQKENIIDESGMPKERFSAEFPKEGPSILRIQQVVRGDSAAYFCASSARPDPREDIQYFGAGTRLSVL.